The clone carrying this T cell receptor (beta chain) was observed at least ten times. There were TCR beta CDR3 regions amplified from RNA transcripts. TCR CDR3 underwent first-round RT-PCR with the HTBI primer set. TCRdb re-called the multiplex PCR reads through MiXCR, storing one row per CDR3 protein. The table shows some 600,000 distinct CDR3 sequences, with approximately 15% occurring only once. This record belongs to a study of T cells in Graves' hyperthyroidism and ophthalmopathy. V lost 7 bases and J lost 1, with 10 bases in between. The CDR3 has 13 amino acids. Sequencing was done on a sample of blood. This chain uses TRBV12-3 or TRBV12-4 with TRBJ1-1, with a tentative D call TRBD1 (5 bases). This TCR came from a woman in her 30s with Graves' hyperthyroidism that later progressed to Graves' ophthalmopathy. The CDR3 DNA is TGTGCCAGCATGGGACTGCCGAACACTGAAGCTTTCTTT. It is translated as CASMGLPNTEAFF.